This TCR beta chain was obtained from a study of cytomegalovirus exposure and HLA in healthy donors. Produced via immunoSEQ multiplex PCR; TCRdb's table is partial and in-frame only. Counted here are 250,000 to 400,000 clones, over 75% occurring once; the ten biggest clones make up approximately 0.95%. V shed 0 bases and J shed 0 bases, with 9 bases lying between them. This CDR3 has 16 amino acids. Looked up from germline, CDR1 is SGHNT and CDR2 is YENEEA. The specimen was PBMCs. The chain has TRBV11-3 and TRBJ1-5; D is ambiguous. The clonotype comes from a man aged 25 to 45 in good health and CMV-seronegative. This CDR3 reads CASSLDKRNSNQPQHF. The CDR3 DNA is TGTGCCAGCAGCTTAGATAAGAGAAATAGCAATCAGCCCCAGCATTTT.